A single sample gave rise to the 7 T cell receptor beta chains below, sequenced in a study of cytomegalovirus exposure and HLA in healthy donors. The PCR contained 60 Vbeta and 13 Jbeta primers. The data were produced by immunoSEQ multiplex PCR, yet TCRdb's version contains in-frame clones alone and is incomplete. This table has 85,000 to 100,000 clones, 60% to 85% appearing once. The specimen was PBMCs. The receptors derive from a man aged 55-75 years in good health and CMV-seropositive.

The gene calls are TRBV5-4 and TRBJ1-6; 9 bases agree with TRBD1. There are 16 residues in the CDR3. From germline, CDR1 is SGHNT and CDR2 YYREEE (reference sequence). V lost 4 bases, J lost 9 bases, and 11 bases stayed unmatched. The CDR3 protein is CASSPSPRQGGSPLHF. The CDR3 DNA reads as TGTGCCAGCAGCCCGAGCCCCCGACAGGGGGGTTCACCCCTCCACTTT.

The chain couples TRBV4-2 to TRBJ2-1, with TRBD1 identical over 7 bases. The length of the CDR3 is 17 residues. The J segment lost 2 bases and the V segment lost 5 bases, leaving 12 bases of the junction unmatched. CDR1 and CDR2 from the germline V gene are LGHNA and YNFKEQ. The CDR3 reads CASSSPPTGSPYNEQFF. The CDR3 DNA follows: TGTGCCAGCAGCTCCCCTCCGACAGGGAGTCCCTACAATGAGCAGTTCTTC.

This clone came up once. This chain uses TRBV27 with TRBJ2-3, with 10 bases aligning to TRBD2. The ends lost 0 bases at V and 2 bases at J; junction bases unmatched: 2. The CDR3 is 16 residues long. CDR1 and CDR2 from the germline V gene are MNHEY and SMNVEV (reference sequence). CDR3: CASSLSSGGYTDTQYF. The CDR3 DNA reads as TGTGCCAGCAGTTTATCTAGCGGGGGGTACACAGATACGCAGTATTTT.

The rearrangement uses TRBV28 and TRBJ2-7; 7 bases match TRBD1. Germline assignment: CDR1 MDHEN and CDR2 SYDVKM. The CDR3 loop spans 14 amino acids. V was pared by 5 bases and J by 2 bases, with 6 bases of the junction left unmatched. The CDR3 bases are TGTGCCAGCAGTCGGACAGGTCCTACCTACGAGCAGTACTTC. It encodes CASSRTGPTYEQYF.

V is TRBV7-9 and J is TRBJ2-5; D gene uncertain. The J call may be wrong; the DNA end is better matched by TRBJ2-7. Germline assignment: CDR1 SEHNR and CDR2 FQNEAQ (reference sequence). The CDR3 contains 14 residues. The CDR3 nucleotides are TGTGCCAGCAGCCGCACGGCGGTCTCCTACGAGCAGTACTTC. It codes for CASSRTAVSYEQYF.

The rearrangement links TRBV5-1 to TRBJ1-2, with a possible D match to TRBD1 (6 bases). The germline V gene encodes CDR1 SGHRS and CDR2 YFSETQ. Trimming left V 4 bases short and J 3 bases short, with 13 bases between. The CDR3 has 14 residues. DNA of the CDR3: TGCGCCAGCAGCACCACAGGGATCGACTATGGCTACACCTTC. Residues: CASSTTGIDYGYTF.

This clone was recorded a few times. The chain links TRBV11-2 to TRBJ2-1, with D hard to call. V lost 1 base and J lost 0, with 16 bases in between. CDR3 size: 18 residues. Germline CDR1 SGHAT, CDR2 FQNNGV. The CDR3 region has the DNA TGTGCCAGCAGCTTAGGTCTTCTCGCCCTGAGCTCCTACAATGAGCAGTTCTTC. Its translation: CASSLGLLALSSYNEQFF.